Presented here are 16 T cell receptor beta chains from one specimen sequenced in a study of blood T cell repertoires in COVID-19. Profiling relied on immunoSEQ multiplex PCR, and the TCRdb table lists in-frame clones only, not all of them. The sample records about 40,000 clones, about 88% being singletons. Material: peripheral blood. All receptors derive from a man aged 50-60 years in a cohort sampled during active COVID-19.

The rearrangement uses TRBV19 and TRBJ1-2; D unclear. Per germline, CDR1 LNHDA and CDR2 SQIVND (reference sequence). The CDR3 totals 13 residues. The germline V and J ends were trimmed by 3 bases and 6 bases, with 11 bases remaining between them. DNA of the CDR3: TGTGCCAGTAGTATCGAAATTGGAGATGGCTACACCTTC. Residues: CASSIEIGDGYTF.

The V call is TRBV18, the J call TRBJ2-5; D call uncertain. Between the trimmed V and J ends, which lost 3 bases and 5 bases, there was a span of 10 bases. The germline CDR1 and CDR2 sequences are KGHSH and LQKENI. The length of the CDR3 is 13 residues. The CDR3 reads CASSPRVAETQYF. For the CDR3, the DNA is TGTGCCAGCTCACCCCGGGTCGCGGAGACCCAGTACTTC.

The gene calls are TRBV29-1 and TRBJ1-2; D unclear. This CDR3 is 11 amino acids long. CDR1 SQVTM and CDR2 ANQGSEA come from the germline V gene. V shed 2 bases and J shed 3 bases, with 4 bases lying between them. The CDR3 bases are TGCAGCGTTGAACGGGACTATGGCTACACCTTC. It codes for CSVERDYGYTF.

This clone has more than one count but fewer than ten. This chain links TRBV25-1 with TRBJ2-7; D perhaps matches TRBD2 (5 bases). CDR3 length: 12 amino acids. Germline V gives CDR1 MGHDK, CDR2 SYGVNS. Trimming removed 5 bases from V and 5 bases from J, with 10 bases in between. The DNA for the CDR3 is TGTGCCAGCAGTAACTCCGGGGACGAGCAGTACTTC. Its protein is CASSNSGDEQYF.

This clone is a singleton in its sample. The chain has TRBV5-6 and TRBJ2-5, with 11 bases lining up with TRBD2. The V and J ends lost 5 bases and 2 bases, in that order; junction bases with no gene match: 11. The germline V gene encodes CDR1 SGHDT and CDR2 YYEEEE. This CDR3 has 17 residues. The CDR3 region is CASRHGTSGTYQETQYF. The DNA of the CDR3 is TGTGCCAGCAGGCATGGGACTAGCGGAACCTATCAAGAGACCCAGTACTTC.

The rearrangement joins TRBV5-5 to TRBJ1-1; D unclear. This CDR3 is 12 amino acids long. V was cut by 5 bases and J by 6 bases, with 11 bases left in between. The germline CDR1 and CDR2 sequences are SGHKS and YYEKEE (reference sequence). CDR3 amino acids: CASRGESAEAFF. The CDR3 DNA reads TGTGCCAGCAGGGGAGAGAGCGCTGAAGCTTTCTTT.

The chain links TRBV7-6 to TRBJ2-7; D gene unclear. The CDR3 covers 14 residues. Germline CDR1 is SGHVS and CDR2 is FNYEAQ. Trimming cost V 0 bases and J 0 bases, with 6 bases left between them. This chain's CDR3 is CASSLADNSYEQYF. DNA of the CDR3: TGTGCCAGCAGCTTAGCCGACAACTCCTACGAGCAGTACTTC.

This clone was seen a single time. DNA of the CDR3: TGTGCCAGCAGCCCGCCTAGCGGGGACGCGAACACCGGGGAGCTGTTTTTT. Translation gives CASSPPSGDANTGELFF. The gene calls are TRBV13 and TRBJ2-2; 9 bases fit TRBD2. CDR1 and CDR2 (germline): PRHDT, FYEKMQ (reference sequence). CDR3 length: 17 amino acids. V lost 5 bases to trimming and J lost 0 bases; unmatched junction nucleotides: 7.

V gene TRBV9 combines with J gene TRBJ2-5, with 8 bases matching TRBD2. This CDR3 contains 16 residues. CDR1 SGDLS and CDR2 YYNGEE come from the germline V gene. V lost 0 bases to trimming and J lost 1 base; unmatched junction nucleotides: 5. In DNA form, the CDR3 reads TGTGCCAGCAGCGTAGTCGGGGGGGACCCCCAAGAGACCCAGTACTTC. This sequence encodes CASSVVGGDPQETQYF.

The CDR3 DNA follows: TGTGCCAGTAGCCCGACAGGACCCACAGATACGCAGTATTTT. Its translation: CASSPTGPTDTQYF. The chain joins TRBV19 to TRBJ2-3; D perhaps matches TRBD1 (6 bases). With 6 bases removed from V and 2 bases from J, the gap between germline ends came to 12 bases. Germline V lookup: CDR1 LNHDA, CDR2 SQIVND (reference sequence). The CDR3 sequence is 14 residues long.

This clone was detected only once. This chain connects TRBV11-2 to TRBJ2-3; weak D call: TRBD2 (6 bases). Trimming left V 1 base short and J 9 bases short, with 14 bases between. Germline V gives CDR1 SGHAT, CDR2 FQNNGV. CDR3 length equals 14 residues. The CDR3 DNA reads TGTGCCAGCAGCTTAGGGGGGTGGGAGGCCACGCAGTATTTT. This sequence encodes CASSLGGWEATQYF.

The chain recombines TRBV6-5 with TRBJ2-7; 8 nucleotides agree with TRBD1. The CDR3 contains 16 residues. The V gene end was trimmed by 0 bases and the J gene end by 1 base; junction bases not matched to a gene: 5. CDR1 and CDR2 (germline): MNHEY, SVGAGI. The CDR3 spells CASSYSWQGASYEQYF. The DNA for the CDR3 is TGTGCCAGCAGTTACTCTTGGCAGGGGGCATCCTACGAGCAGTACTTC.

The CDR3 sequence: CATSREGAGWNTEAFF. In DNA form, the CDR3 reads TGTGCCACCAGCAGAGAGGGGGCAGGGTGGAACACTGAAGCTTTCTTT. The V and J genes are TRBV15 and TRBJ1-1; tentative D call: TRBD1 (6 bases). The V and J ends lost 0 bases and 1 base respectively, with 12 bases between them. Germline V lookup: CDR1 LNHNV, CDR2 YYDKDF (reference sequence). The CDR3 has 16 amino acids.

This clone was observed a single time. Here the CDR3 reads CASSLGGIITGELFF. In nucleotides, the CDR3 is TGTGCCAGCAGCTTGGGGGGGATCATCACCGGGGAGCTGTTTTTT. This rearrangement joins TRBV7-9 to TRBJ2-2, with 7 bases lining up with TRBD2. CDR1 and CDR2 (germline): SEHNR, FQNEAQ (reference sequence). This CDR3 region has 15 residues. The V gene end was trimmed by 3 bases and the J gene end by 4 bases; junction bases not matched to a gene: 5.

This clone appeared a single time. The genes are TRBV30 and TRBJ1-5, with a tentative D call TRBD1 (5 bases). CDR1 is GTSNPN and CDR2 is SVGIG in the germline V gene (reference sequence). The CDR3 length is 15 residues. Trimming took off 0 bases at V and 3 bases at J, with 12 bases between the two ends. The CDR3 loop is CAWSVLLGVNQPQHF. In DNA form, the CDR3 reads TGTGCCTGGAGTGTCCTATTAGGGGTCAATCAGCCCCAGCATTTT.

The chain uses TRBV19 and TRBJ1-3; 7 bases match TRBD1. J gave up 7 bases and V 9 bases, and 15 bases lay outside the gene matches. The CDR3 runs 15 residues. The germline V gene has CDR1 LNHDA and CDR2 SQIVND (reference sequence). Here the CDR3 reads CASTDRELVGNTIYF. In DNA, the CDR3 is TGTGCCAGCACTGACAGGGAACTCGTTGGTAACACCATATATTTT. Full variable domain (remainder filled in from reference TRBV19 and TRBJ1-3): DGGITQSPKYLFRKEGQNVTLSCEQNLNHDAMYWYRQDPGQGLRLIYYSQIVNDFQKGDIAEGYSVSREKKESFPLTVTSAQKNPTAFYLCASTDRELVGNTIYFGEGSWLTVV.